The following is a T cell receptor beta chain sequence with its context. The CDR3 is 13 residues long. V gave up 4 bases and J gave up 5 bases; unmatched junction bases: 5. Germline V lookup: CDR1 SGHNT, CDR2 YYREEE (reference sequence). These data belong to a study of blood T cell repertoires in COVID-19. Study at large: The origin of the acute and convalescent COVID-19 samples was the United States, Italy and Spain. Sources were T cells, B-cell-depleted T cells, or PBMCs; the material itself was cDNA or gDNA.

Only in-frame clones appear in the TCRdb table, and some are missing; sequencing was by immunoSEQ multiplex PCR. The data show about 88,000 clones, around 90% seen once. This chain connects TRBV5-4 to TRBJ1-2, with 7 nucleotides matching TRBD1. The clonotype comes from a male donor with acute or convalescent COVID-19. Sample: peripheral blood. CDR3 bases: TGTGCCAGCAGCGAAGAGACAGGGTATGGCTACACCTTC. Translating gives CASSEETGYGYTF. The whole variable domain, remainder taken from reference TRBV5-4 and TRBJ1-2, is ETGVTQSPTHLIKTRGQQVTLRCSSQSGHNTVSWYQQALGQGPQFIFQYYREEENGRGNFPPRFSGLQFPNYSSELNVNALELDDSALYLCASSEETGYGYTFGSGTRLTVV.